The 30 T cell receptor beta chains given below trace back to one sample, sequenced in a study of post-analysis software for immune sequencing data (dated by TCRdb to the mid-2010s). General findings and caveats noted by the study authors: A few TRBV segments, including TRBV5-6, TRBV5-1 and TRBV20-1, were significantly more frequent in patients than controls.

Antigens for these TCRs are unknown. Library method: PCR. Reads for this sample came from an Illumina HiSeq 2500. To reduce PCR and sequencing biases, unique molecular identifiers were built into the TCR beta cDNA libraries. Using fastp trimming at Q25 and MiXCR clonotype assembly, TCRdb reanalyzed the public sequencing data and kept in-frame beta chains. CDR3 protein sequences are deduplicated, and each keeps its most common genes and DNA. A total of 150,000 to 200,000 distinct CDR3 sequences appear in this sample, around 28% of them only once. The ten biggest clones cover roughly 1.6% of the sample. Sequenced: blood. All receptors derive from a girl aged 10-17 years with multiple sclerosis.

This clonotype occurred many times. The rearrangement links TRBV29-1 to TRBJ2-5, with 10 bases fitting TRBD2. Germline CDR1 reads SQVTM; CDR2 reads ANQGSEA. The V gene end was trimmed by 3 bases and the J gene end by 5 bases; junction bases not matched to a gene: 9. There are 15 residues in the CDR3. CDR3 in DNA: TGCAGCGTTGAGGCCGCTAGCGGGAGCATGGAGACCCAGTACTTC. As protein: CSVEAASGSMETQYF.

The V call is TRBV7-8, the J call TRBJ2-4; 9 bases are shared with TRBD1. This CDR3 spans 16 amino acids. J lost 13 bases, V lost 5 bases, and 18 bases had no gene match. CDR1 and CDR2 from the germline V gene are SGHVS and FQNEAQ. CDR3 DNA: TGTGCCAGCAGCACCAGACCGGGACAGGGCTACAATGAGCAGTACTTC. Translation: CASSTRPGQGYNEQYF.

As to this clonotype: This clone may be a read error of a much larger clone one base away. The chain recombines TRBV9 with TRBJ2-6; D assignment may be TRBD1 or TRBD2 (6 bases each). The CDR3 covers 15 residues. With 10 bases removed from V and 2 bases from J, the gap between germline ends came to 16 bases. Germline V lookup: CDR1 SGDLS, CDR2 YYNGEE. This CDR3 is CAGEGGLTGANVLTF. The CDR3 nucleotides read TGTGCCGGCGAGGGGGGTTTAACTGGGGCCAACGTCCTGACTTTC.

The chain links TRBV3-1 to TRBJ1-1; D unresolved. The germline CDR1 and CDR2 sequences are LGHDT and YNNKEL (reference sequence). The CDR3 consists of 14 residues. Between the trimmed V and J ends, which lost 1 base and 1 base, there was a span of 7 bases. The CDR3 DNA reads as TGTGCCAGCAGCCAAGTTCCCTGGAACACTGAAGCTTTCTTT. As protein: CASSQVPWNTEAFF.

V gene TRBV2 combines with J gene TRBJ2-5; unclear D gene. Germline V gives CDR1 SNHLY, CDR2 FYNNEI. V dropped 7 bases and J dropped 5 bases, with 11 bases sitting between them. The CDR3 has 12 amino acids. The CDR3 loop is CASTGWSETQYF. The CDR3 coding sequence is TGTGCCAGCACGGGCTGGAGCGAGACCCAGTACTTC.

This clonotype has only a few counts. The CDR3 region has the DNA TGTGCCAGCAAGACAGGGGGCCTTAATTCACCCCTCCACTTT. Amino acids: CASKTGGLNSPLHF. The V gene is TRBV2, the J gene TRBJ1-6, with 10 bases matching TRBD1. Germline CDR1 and CDR2: SNHLY and FYNNEI. The CDR3 loop spans 14 amino acids. V lost 7 bases and J lost 6; bases outside the gene matches: 3.

This clonotype was counted a few times. The chain couples TRBV7-2 to TRBJ1-5; the D gene is possibly TRBD1 (6 bases). This CDR3 has 15 amino acids. Between the trimmed V and J ends, which lost 5 bases and 4 bases, there was a span of 15 bases. Looked up from germline, CDR1 is SGHTA and CDR2 is FQGNSA. CDR3: CASSLGGGLNQPQHF. In nucleotides, the CDR3 is TGTGCCAGCAGCCTAGGGGGGGGTTTAAATCAGCCCCAGCATTTT.

This clonotype was seen repeatedly, ten times or more. The CDR3 DNA reads as TGCAGTGCTAGACCCCCCCTAGCGGGAAGGTCCTACGAGCAGTACTTC. It specifies CSARPPLAGRSYEQYF. The chain combines TRBV20-1 with TRBJ2-7, with TRBD2 matching 9 bases. This CDR3 contains 16 residues. V trimming: 2 bases; J trimming: 1 base; junction bases outside the gene matches: 9. Germline V CDR1 and CDR2: DFQATT, SNEGSKA (reference sequence).

This sequence joins TRBV20-1 and TRBJ2-7; D tentatively fits TRBD1 or TRBD2 (5 bases each). Germline CDR1 DFQATT, CDR2 SNEGSKA (reference sequence). Trimming left V 5 bases short and J 7 bases short, with 18 bases between. This CDR3 spans 13 amino acids. The CDR3 DNA reads TGCAGTGCTGGATGGGACCGTTACAATGAGCAGTACTTC. The encoded protein is CSAGWDRYNEQYF.

This clonotype was detected a few times. The genes are TRBV4-2 and TRBJ1-1; D is unresolved. This CDR3 is built from 17 residues. V gave up 0 bases and J gave up 8 bases, with 22 bases separating them. Germline V gene sequence: CDR1 LGHNA, CDR2 YNFKEQ. This CDR3 reads CASSQDIANARGREAFF. The CDR3 region has the DNA TGTGCCAGCAGCCAAGACATTGCTAACGCCAGAGGGAGGGAAGCTTTCTTT.

This clonotype appeared a few times. The V gene is TRBV6-5, the J gene TRBJ1-1; the D gene is possibly TRBD1 (6 bases). V lost 2 bases and J lost 6, with 10 bases in between. This CDR3 spans 13 amino acids. Germline V lookup: CDR1 MNHEY, CDR2 SVGAGI. CDR3 in amino acids: CASSYGGLSEAFF. CDR3 nucleotides: TGTGCCAGCAGTTACGGGGGGCTCTCTGAAGCTTTCTTT.

This clonotype occurred a few times. This sequence joins TRBV7-2 and TRBJ1-1, with D tentatively TRBD1 (5 bases). Per the germline V gene, CDR1 is SGHTA and CDR2 is FQGNSA. V was pared by 5 bases and J by 10 bases, with 26 bases between. The CDR3 contains 16 residues. CDR3 DNA sequence: TGTGCCAGCAGCGGACTCCTCGGGCAGGGTGATAGGGTAGCTTTCTTT. Its translation is CASSGLLGQGDRVAFF. The full variable domain, with the rest looked up from reference TRBV7-2 and TRBJ1-1, is GAGVSQSPSNKVTEKGKDVELRCDPISGHTALYWYRQSLGQGLEFLIYFQGNSAPDKSGLPSDRFSAERTGGSVSTLTIQRTQQEDSAVYLCASSGLLGQGDRVAFFGQGTRLTVV.

The chain has TRBV4-2 and TRBJ2-5, with 13 bases lining up with TRBD2. Germline-derived CDR1 and CDR2 are LGHNA and YNFKEQ. V trimming: 5 bases; J trimming: 11 bases; junction bases outside the gene matches: 17. The CDR3 totals 17 residues. The CDR3 here is CASSATLAGGPGNEQYF. The CDR3 region has the DNA TGTGCCAGCAGCGCGACACTAGCGGGAGGGCCAGGGAATGAGCAGTACTTC.

This clonotype was found many times. The chain recombines TRBV5-1 with TRBJ2-6; D is unresolved. CDR1 and CDR2 from the germline V gene are SGHRS and YFSETQ. Trimming removed 8 bases from V and 0 bases from J, with 12 bases in between. The length of the CDR3 is 15 residues. CDR3 sequence (DNA): TGCGCCAGTACACAGCTTACCTCTGGGGCCAACGTCCTGACTTTC. It codes for CASTQLTSGANVLTF.

Note on this clonotype: A much more abundant neighbour one base away suggests this may be a read error. The CDR3 DNA is TGTGCCAGCAGCGATAATCTTATGACTAGCTCGGTGAATGAGCAGTACTTC. This codes for CASSDNLMTSSVNEQYF. The chain uses TRBV9 and TRBJ2-4; TRBD2 aligns across 7 bases. Germline CDR1 and CDR2: SGDLS and YYNGEE. Trimming took 3 bases from V and 13 from J; bases not matched to a gene: 22. This CDR3 comprises 17 residues.

In this sample, this clonotype turned up a few times. One junction end does not reproduce the germline sequence, and a read error may be involved. The V and J genes are TRBV6-7 and TRBJ2-7, with TRBD2 matching over 13 bases. TRBV6-7 qualifies as an ORF whose function is uncertain. CDR3 size: 18 residues. The CDR3 region is CTSSYWTSGSQIFYEQYF. CDR3 DNA sequence: TGTACCAGCAGTTACTGGACTAGCGGGAGCCAAATCTTCTACGAGCAGTACTTC.

This clonotype occurred a few times. V gene TRBV12-3 or TRBV12-4 combines with J gene TRBJ2-1; TRBD2 might be the D (6 bases). CDR3 size: 13 residues. V lost 7 bases to trimming and J lost 9 bases, with 16 bases between them. The CDR3 DNA is TGTGCCAGCAACTCTCCGGGAGAGGTTGAGCAGTTCTTC. Translated: CASNSPGEVEQFF.

The chain carries TRBV12-3 or TRBV12-4 and TRBJ2-7; a weak D match, TRBD2 (5 bases). The germline V and J ends were trimmed by 4 bases and 6 bases, with 13 bases remaining between them. The CDR3 totals 13 residues. The chain's CDR3 is CASSSRVSGEQYF. The CDR3 region has the DNA TGTGCCAGCAGTTCGAGGGTTTCGGGCGAGCAGTACTTC.

CDR3 sequence reads: CASSTRRGNQPQHF. The CDR3 bases are TGTGCCAGCAGTACCAGGCGTGGGAATCAGCCCCAGCATTTT. The gene calls are TRBV2 and TRBJ1-5; D is unclear. The germline V gene encodes CDR1 SNHLY and CDR2 FYNNEI. The CDR3 runs to 14 residues. V shed 5 bases and J shed 4 bases, with 12 bases lying between them.

In this sample, this clonotype turned up a few times. CDR3 nucleotide sequence: TGTGCCATCAGTAGCGGGAGCAACCACAATGAGCAGTTCTTC. It yields the protein CAISSGSNHNEQFF. The chain carries TRBV10-3 and TRBJ2-1, with 8 bases aligning to TRBD2. Looked up from germline, CDR1 is ENHRY and CDR2 is SYGVKD. CDR3 size: 14 residues. V shed 5 bases and J 5 bases; nucleotides not matched to a gene: 5.

The table lists this clonotype with many counts. The rearrangement uses TRBV20-1 and TRBJ2-7; 10 nucleotides agree with TRBD2. Germline CDR1 is DFQATT and CDR2 is SNEGSKA (reference sequence). The CDR3 contains 14 residues. After removal of 5 bases from V and 5 bases from J, the junction contained 9 bases not matched to a gene. The CDR3 is CSAPGRGTSDEQYF. The CDR3 coding sequence is TGCAGTGCTCCCGGAAGGGGGACTAGCGACGAGCAGTACTTC.

Many counts were recorded for this clonotype. The chain combines TRBV7-8 with TRBJ2-1, with 14 nucleotides matching TRBD2. V lost 2 bases and J lost 6; bases outside the gene matches: 9. Germline loops: CDR1 SGHVS, CDR2 FQNEAQ. This CDR3 has 18 residues. The CDR3 protein is CASSLNSQTSGRGNEQFF. In DNA, the CDR3 is TGTGCCAGCAGCTTAAATTCCCAGACTAGCGGGAGGGGCAATGAGCAGTTCTTC.

This clonotype was recorded at least ten times. V gene TRBV20-1 combines with J gene TRBJ2-1; 11 nucleotides match TRBD2. CDR1 and CDR2 from the germline V gene are DFQATT and SNEGSKA (reference sequence). The CDR3 loop spans 13 amino acids. The CDR3 nucleotides read TGCAGCCATAGCGGGAGGGATTACAATGAGCAGTTCTTC. It specifies CSHSGRDYNEQFF.

V is TRBV28 and J is TRBJ2-1; D gene uncertain. The CDR3 runs to 12 residues. Trimming left V 4 bases short and J 2 bases short, with 3 bases between. From germline, CDR1 is MDHEN and CDR2 SYDVKM. CDR3 DNA sequence: TGTGCCAGCAGTTCCACCTACAATGAGCAGTTCTTC. Translated: CASSSTYNEQFF.

With respect to this clonotype: A much larger clone sits a single nucleotide away, making a read error possible. This sequence joins TRBV15 and TRBJ2-5; D remains ambiguous. This CDR3 contains 16 residues. V gave up 4 bases and J gave up 2 bases, with 17 bases separating them. CDR1 is LNHNV, CDR2 YYDKDF, per germline (reference sequence). The CDR3 loop is CATSNRQIGCQETQYF. CDR3 sequence (DNA): TGTGCCACCAGCAACCGTCAGATAGGGTGTCAAGAGACCCAGTACTTC.

This clonotype was counted many times. The CDR3 sequence is CASSLPVSGMNEKLFF. The CDR3 region has the DNA TGCGCCAGCAGCCTTCCTGTCTCGGGGATGAATGAAAAACTGTTTTTT. The V and J genes are TRBV5-1 and TRBJ1-4; D gene uncertain. The germline V and J ends were trimmed by 4 bases and 5 bases, with 18 bases remaining between them. The CDR3 has 16 amino acids. Germline assignment: CDR1 SGHRS and CDR2 YFSETQ.

This clonotype was counted many times. The rearrangement uses TRBV6-5 and TRBJ2-6; 9 bases map to TRBD2. Germline V lookup: CDR1 MNHEY, CDR2 SVGAGI. The V and J ends lost 4 bases and 2 bases, in that order; junction bases with no gene match: 9. The CDR3 contains 18 residues. The CDR3 region is CASSSPSGRRTGANVLTF. CDR3 nucleotide sequence: TGTGCCAGCAGTTCGCCCAGCGGGAGGAGGACTGGGGCCAACGTCCTGACTTTC.

In its sample, this clonotype was seen many times. The J gene is TRBJ2-3, the V gene TRBV5-4; 14 bases fit TRBD2. CDR1 and CDR2 from the germline V gene are SGHNT and YYREEE (reference sequence). V shed 5 bases and J 3 bases; nucleotides not matched to a gene: 8. The CDR3 spans 17 residues. CDR3 in amino acids: CASSSGTSGRGTDTQYF. The CDR3 DNA reads as TGTGCCAGCAGTTCCGGGACTAGCGGGAGAGGGACAGATACGCAGTATTTT.

This clonotype was seen more than once but under ten times. V gene TRBV5-5 combines with J gene TRBJ2-7; D is unresolved. Trimming removed 4 bases at V and 0 bases at J, with 11 bases between. The V gene's germline CDR1 is SGHKS and CDR2 YYEKEE (reference sequence). CDR3 size: 14 residues. The CDR3 bases are TGTGCCAGCAGCGGATCGATCCGCTCCTACGAGCAGTACTTC. Translated, it gives CASSGSIRSYEQYF.

With respect to this clonotype: Possible read error: a much larger clone is one base away. J is TRBJ2-1 and V is TRBV20-1; 7 nucleotides match TRBD2. In germline, CDR1 is DFQATT, CDR2 SNEGSKA (reference sequence). V shed 0 bases, J shed 9 bases, and the junction held 11 bases outside the gene matches. This CDR3 comprises 15 residues. CDR3 protein: CSARDRRNGGSEQFF. DNA for the CDR3: TGCAGTGCTAGAGATCGACGGAACGGCGGGAGTGAGCAGTTCTTC.